This T cell receptor (beta chain) came from a study of T cells in Graves' hyperthyroidism and ophthalmopathy. Study-wide results and caveats: Blood also contained most expanded thyroid clonotypes above 0.001. Ophthalmopathy was identified by the model a median around 5.9 months ahead of onset.

This clonotype was picked up many times. Its target is unknown. Regions amplified from RNA transcripts were the TCR beta CDR3 regions. The HTBI primer set was used in a first-round RT-PCR of the TCR CDR3. In TCRdb, the multiplex PCR reads were re-called with MiXCR into one record per CDR3 protein. The sample carries more than 500,000 distinct CDR3 sequences, 46% recorded once. The CDR3 is made up of 15 amino acids. Germline CDR1 is SNHLY and CDR2 is FYNNEI. J lost 5 bases, V lost 6 bases, and 8 bases had no gene match. The study left out patients who had uncontrolled infection, other autoimmune disease, pregnancy or lactation. On the basis of clinical symptoms, serum thyroxine and TRAb, thyroid ultrasound and orbital computed tomography, diagnoses were made.

The sequence was collected from an adult woman with Graves' disease, either hyperthyroidism or ophthalmopathy (not recorded which). What was sequenced was peripheral blood or thyroid tissue (not recorded which). This rearrangement joins TRBV2 to TRBJ1-5; TRBD1 agrees at 9 bases. The chain's CDR3 is CASRGGDRAYQPQHF. CDR3 in DNA: TGTGCCAGCAGGGGAGGGGACAGGGCCTATCAGCCCCAGCATTTT.